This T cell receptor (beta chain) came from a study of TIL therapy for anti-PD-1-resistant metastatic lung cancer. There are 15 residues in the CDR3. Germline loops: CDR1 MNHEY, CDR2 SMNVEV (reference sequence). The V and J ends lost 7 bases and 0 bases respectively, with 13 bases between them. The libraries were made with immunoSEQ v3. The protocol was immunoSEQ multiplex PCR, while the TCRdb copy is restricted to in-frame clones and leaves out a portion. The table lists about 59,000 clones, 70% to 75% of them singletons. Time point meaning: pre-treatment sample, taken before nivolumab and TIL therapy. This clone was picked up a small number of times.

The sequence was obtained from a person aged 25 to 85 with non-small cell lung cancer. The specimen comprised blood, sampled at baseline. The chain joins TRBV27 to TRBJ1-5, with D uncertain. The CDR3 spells CASIANRDSNQPQHF. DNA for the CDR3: TGTGCCAGCATAGCGAACAGAGATAGCAATCAGCCCCAGCATTTT.